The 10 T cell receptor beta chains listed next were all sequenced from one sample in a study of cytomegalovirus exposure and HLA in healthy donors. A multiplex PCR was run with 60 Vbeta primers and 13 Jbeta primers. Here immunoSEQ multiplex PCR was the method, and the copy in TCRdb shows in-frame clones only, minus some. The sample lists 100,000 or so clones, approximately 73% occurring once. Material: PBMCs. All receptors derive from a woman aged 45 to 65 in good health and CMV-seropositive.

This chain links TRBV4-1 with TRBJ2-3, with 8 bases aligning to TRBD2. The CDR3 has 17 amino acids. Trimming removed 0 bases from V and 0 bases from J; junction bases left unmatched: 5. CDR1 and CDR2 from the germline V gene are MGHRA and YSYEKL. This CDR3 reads CASSQEVAGRSTDTQYF. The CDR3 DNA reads TGCGCCAGCAGCCAAGAGGTAGCGGGAAGAAGCACAGATACGCAGTATTTT.

The CDR3 coding sequence is TGCGCCAGCAGCGGTAGGGCGGGGGACTTTCCCTACAATGAGCAGTTCTTC. It is translated as CASSGRAGDFPYNEQFF. The chain links TRBV10-1 to TRBJ2-1, with 7 nucleotides matching TRBD2. V was clipped by 6 bases and J by 2 bases; unmatched bases: 13. The germline gives CDR1 WNHNN, CDR2 SYGVQD (reference sequence). This CDR3 has 17 residues.

DNA for the CDR3: TGTGCCAGCATCCCTCGGGGGGGGGCGGTAGCTTTCTTT. It codes for CASIPRGGAVAFF. The V call is TRBV2, the J call TRBJ1-1, with D possibly matching TRBD1 (6 bases). Trimming took 7 bases from V and 10 from J, leaving 19 bases between them. In germline, CDR1 is SNHLY, CDR2 FYNNEI. This CDR3 comprises 13 residues.

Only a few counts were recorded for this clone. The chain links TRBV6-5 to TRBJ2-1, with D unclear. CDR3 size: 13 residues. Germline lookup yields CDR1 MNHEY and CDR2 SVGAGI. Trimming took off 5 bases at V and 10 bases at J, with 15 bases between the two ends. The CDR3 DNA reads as TGTGCCAGCAGTCTCGCTACAGAAGTGGAGCAGTTCTTC. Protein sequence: CASSLATEVEQFF.

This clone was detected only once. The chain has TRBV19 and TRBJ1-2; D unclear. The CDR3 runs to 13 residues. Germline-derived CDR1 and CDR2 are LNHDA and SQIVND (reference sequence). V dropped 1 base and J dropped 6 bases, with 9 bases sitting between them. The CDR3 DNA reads TGTGCCAGTAGTATAGGTCGGGTGGATGGCTACACCTTC. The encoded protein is CASSIGRVDGYTF.

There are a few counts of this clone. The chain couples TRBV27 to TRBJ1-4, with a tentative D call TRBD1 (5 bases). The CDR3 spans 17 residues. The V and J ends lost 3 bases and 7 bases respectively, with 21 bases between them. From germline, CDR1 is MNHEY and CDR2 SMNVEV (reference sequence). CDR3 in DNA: TGTGCCAGCAGTTTGTATGGGGGAGGGCCCCTAGGTGAAAAACTGTTTTTT. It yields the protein CASSLYGGGPLGEKLFF.

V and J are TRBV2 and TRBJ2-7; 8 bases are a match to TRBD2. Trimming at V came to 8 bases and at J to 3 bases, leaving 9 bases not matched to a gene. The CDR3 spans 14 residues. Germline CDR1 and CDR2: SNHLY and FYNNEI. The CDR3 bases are TGTGCCAGCTCAGGCGGGGGGAACTACTACGAGCAGTACTTC. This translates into CASSGGGNYYEQYF.

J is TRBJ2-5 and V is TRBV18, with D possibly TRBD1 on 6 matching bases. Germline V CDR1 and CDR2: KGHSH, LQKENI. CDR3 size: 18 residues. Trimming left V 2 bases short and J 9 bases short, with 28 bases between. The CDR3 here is CASSPVKATGGGRGSQYF. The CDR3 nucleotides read TGTGCCAGCTCACCAGTTAAAGCGACAGGTGGGGGTCGCGGGTCCCAGTACTTC. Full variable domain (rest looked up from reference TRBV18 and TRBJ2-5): NAGVMQNPRHLVRRRGQEARLRCSPMKGHSHVYWYRQLPEEGLKFMVYLQKENIIDESGMPKERFSAEFPKEGPSILRIQQVVRGDSAAYFCASSPVKATGGGRGSQYFGPGTRLLVL.

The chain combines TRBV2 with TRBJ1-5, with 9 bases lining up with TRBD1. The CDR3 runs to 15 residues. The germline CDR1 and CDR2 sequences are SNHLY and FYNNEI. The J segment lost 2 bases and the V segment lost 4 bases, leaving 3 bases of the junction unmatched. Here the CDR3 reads CASSAGQGRNQPQHF. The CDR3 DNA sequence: TGTGCCAGCAGTGCGGGACAGGGACGCAATCAGCCCCAGCATTTT.

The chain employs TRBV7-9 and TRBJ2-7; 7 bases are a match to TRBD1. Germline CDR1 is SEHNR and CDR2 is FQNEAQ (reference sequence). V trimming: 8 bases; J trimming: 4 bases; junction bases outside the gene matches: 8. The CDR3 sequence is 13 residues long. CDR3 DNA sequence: TGTGCCAGCGGCCGGACAGGTGAATACGAGCAGTACTTC. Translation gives CASGRTGEYEQYF.